Only one count was recorded for the clone carrying this T cell receptor (beta chain). Here immunoSEQ multiplex PCR was the method, and the copy in TCRdb shows in-frame clones only, minus some. The sample includes around 450,000 clones, 88% seen only once; the top ten take 3.6%. This specimen belongs to a study of Ad26.COV2.S vaccination and SARS-CoV-2 variants. Study at large: Enrollment placed the donor in the COV1001 Ad26.COV2.S trial arm. Into the muscle, Ad26.COV2.S was dosed once or twice, 56 days apart.

Treatment of the sample: over 15 received Ad26.COV2.S at low or high dose, single or two shots; about 5 received placebo; per-sample allocation not given. At day 63 after the first vaccine or placebo injection, samples were drawn. In Boston, an adult donor aged 18-55 years took part. Germline CDR1 and CDR2: SGHDT and YYEEEE. V lost 4 bases to trimming and J lost 4 bases; unmatched junction nucleotides: 5. The CDR3 runs to 14 residues. The chain recombines TRBV5-6 with TRBJ2-5; the match to TRBD2 covers 9 bases. The sample here was peripheral blood, taken in a trial of Ad26.COV2.S vaccine versus placebo. The sequence came from a person between 18 and 60 years old who received the Ad26.COV2.S COVID-19 vaccine or a placebo. CDR3 bases: TGTGCCAGCAGCGCGGGACTAGCCACAGAGACCCAGTACTTC. Residues: CASSAGLATETQYF.